These 15 T cell receptor beta chains were all obtained from the same sample, sequenced in a study of T-cell memory formation after mild COVID-19 (dated by TCRdb to the early 2020s). Receptors were amplified or captured by 5' RACE. The sequencing machine was an Illumina NovaSeq 6000. The public reads were run again by TCRdb, first through fastp at Q25 and then through MiXCR, and only productive beta chains were kept. When rows share a CDR3 protein, they turn into one entry using the most common DNA and genes. The sample profile shows about 200,000 distinct CDR3 sequences; 16% of them were found once. Approximately 2.1% of the sample goes to the ten largest clones. The sequenced sample consisted of PBMCs or a T cell subset sorted from them (not recorded which). The origin of the receptors is an adult woman who had mild COVID-19 (a few samples of this study predate the infection). The sample titles of this study are shuffled in the database, so cell type and time point are left out; the donor was told from shared clones.

This clonotype was observed a few times. DNA of the CDR3: TGCGCCAGCAGCTCCCTCGGGGACTCAGCCTACGAGCAGTACTTC. Amino acid sequence: CASSSLGDSAYEQYF. The J gene is TRBJ2-7, the V gene TRBV5-1; D is possibly TRBD2 (6 bases). The CDR3 consists of 15 residues. Germline V gives CDR1 SGHRS, CDR2 YFSETQ. Trimming took off 3 bases at V and 2 bases at J, with 15 bases between the two ends.

This clonotype was recorded a few times. The chain joins TRBV5-1 to TRBJ2-7; 8 bases align to TRBD1. CDR3 length: 15 amino acids. Germline CDR1 is SGHRS and CDR2 is YFSETQ. V trimming: 1 base; J trimming: 5 bases; junction bases outside the gene matches: 8. The CDR3 region has the DNA TGCGCCAGCAGCTTGTACGGGGACAGGAGCAACGAGCAGTACTTC. Residues: CASSLYGDRSNEQYF.

V and J are TRBV12-3 or TRBV12-4 and TRBJ1-3; 10 bases align to TRBD1. The V segment lost 4 bases and the J segment 2 bases; nucleotides outside the gene matches: 2. CDR3 length: 15 amino acids. CDR3 in amino acids: CASSWTGGPGNTIYF. The CDR3 region has the DNA TGTGCCAGCAGTTGGACAGGGGGTCCTGGAAACACCATATATTTT.

This clonotype has a handful of counts. This sequence joins TRBV12-3 or TRBV12-4 and TRBJ1-1, with 7 bases identical to TRBD1. The CDR3 consists of 15 residues. Trimming at V came to 3 bases and at J to 6 bases, leaving 10 bases not matched to a gene. In DNA, the CDR3 is TGTGCCAGCAGTTTCCGACAGGGTCGGATGTCTGAAGCTTTCTTT. Translating it yields CASSFRQGRMSEAFF.

Only a few counts were recorded for this clonotype. The rearrangement links TRBV6-2 or TRBV6-3 to TRBJ2-7; 7 bases agree with TRBD2. The CDR3 extends over 15 amino acids. Germline CDR1 reads MNHEY; CDR2 reads SVGEGT. With V trimmed by 4 bases and J by 4 bases, 10 bases remained unmatched. CDR3 sequence reads: CASSSAGAGVYEQYF. The CDR3 DNA sequence: TGTGCCAGCAGTTCCGCTGGGGCGGGAGTGTACGAGCAGTACTTC.

V usage is TRBV7-8 and J usage is TRBJ2-1; the match to TRBD1 covers 7 bases. V shed 4 bases, J shed 3 bases, and the junction held 6 bases outside the gene matches. The CDR3 runs 15 residues. Germline values: CDR1 SGHVS, CDR2 FQNEAQ. The CDR3 loop reads CASSSLDRNYNEQFF. CDR3 nucleotide sequence: TGTGCCAGCAGCTCCTTGGACAGGAACTACAATGAGCAGTTCTTC.

This clonotype was recorded a few times. The chain couples TRBV5-6 to TRBJ2-2; 12 nucleotides align to TRBD2. V was clipped by 4 bases and J by 1 base; unmatched bases: 5. The CDR3 is 17 amino acids. Germline CDR1 reads SGHDT; CDR2 reads YYEEEE. The CDR3 bases are TGTGCCAGCAGCGGCCTACTAGCGGGAGGGAACACCGGGGAGCTGTTTTTT. It yields the protein CASSGLLAGGNTGELFF.

J is TRBJ2-7 and V is TRBV6-1, with 8 bases aligning to TRBD1. The CDR3 length is 15 residues. Germline CDR1 is MNHNS and CDR2 is SASEGT. V trimming: 8 bases; J trimming: 2 bases; junction bases outside the gene matches: 11. The CDR3 DNA reads as TGTGCCAGCGGACAGGGAGGTTGGGGTGCCTACGAGCAGTACTTC. It translates to CASGQGGWGAYEQYF.

This clonotype has only a few counts. The chain recombines TRBV7-9 with TRBJ1-3; D remains ambiguous. Trimming took 0 bases from V and 12 from J, leaving 12 bases between them. Germline CDR1 is SEHNR and CDR2 is FQNEAQ (reference sequence). This CDR3 has 13 residues. CDR3 sequence reads: CASSLAEPFGIYF. The DNA for the CDR3 is TGTGCCAGCAGCTTAGCGGAGCCATTTGGCATATATTTT.

This clonotype occurred many times. V and J are TRBV5-1 and TRBJ2-5; the match to TRBD1 covers 9 bases. Germline-derived CDR1 and CDR2 are SGHRS and YFSETQ. The CDR3 sequence is 15 residues long. With V trimmed by 3 bases and J by 5 bases, 8 bases remained unmatched. The CDR3 nucleotides read TGCGCCAGCAGCTCTCTACAGGGGGCGGCGGAGACCCAGTACTTC. Protein product: CASSSLQGAAETQYF. The whole variable domain, filled in from reference TRBV5-1 and TRBJ2-5, reads KAGVTQTPRYLIKTRGQQVTLSCSPISGHRSVSWYQQTPGQGLQFLFEYFSETQRNKGNFPGRFSGRQFSNSRSEMNVSTLELGDSALYLCASSSLQGAAETQYFGPGTRLLVL.

The chain links TRBV7-2 to TRBJ1-6; D possibly corresponds to TRBD1 (5 bases). V lost 0 bases to trimming and J lost 3 bases, with 9 bases between them. The CDR3 runs to 16 residues. In germline, CDR1 is SGHTA, CDR2 FQGNSA. The CDR3 coding sequence is TGTGCCAGCAGCTTAGCAGGGGAACTCTATAATTCACCCCTCCACTTT. The encoded protein is CASSLAGELYNSPLHF.

This clonotype came up many times. The chain has TRBV29-1 and TRBJ2-2; 10 positions match TRBD1. J was trimmed by 5 bases and V by 7 bases; bases with no gene match: 10. CDR1 SQVTM and CDR2 ANQGSEA come from the germline V gene. This CDR3 comprises 15 residues. The DNA of the CDR3 is TGCAGCGCTGCAACCGGGACAGGGGTTACCGGGGAGCTGTTTTTT. Protein product: CSAATGTGVTGELFF.

The sample holds a few counts of this clonotype. The chain recombines TRBV5-1 with TRBJ2-6; D unclear. Germline lookup yields CDR1 SGHRS and CDR2 YFSETQ. The CDR3 spans 17 residues. Trimming removed 4 bases from V and 0 bases from J, with 14 bases in between. The CDR3 is CASSPPHTASGANVLTF. In DNA form, the CDR3 reads TGCGCCAGCAGCCCACCTCACACCGCCTCTGGGGCCAACGTCCTGACTTTC. The whole variable domain, remainder taken from reference TRBV5-1 and TRBJ2-6, is KAGVTQTPRYLIKTRGQQVTLSCSPISGHRSVSWYQQTPGQGLQFLFEYFSETQRNKGNFPGRFSGRQFSNSRSEMNVSTLELGDSALYLCASSPPHTASGANVLTFGAGSRLTVL.

The sample holds a few counts of this clonotype. The chain employs TRBV20-1 and TRBJ2-2; the match to TRBD2 covers 13 bases. There are 18 residues in the CDR3. Germline V gene data show CDR1 as DFQATT and CDR2 as SNEGSKA (reference sequence). With 4 bases clipped from V and 0 bases from J, the junction kept 8 bases outside the gene matches. As DNA, the CDR3 is TGCAGTGCTACGGGCGGACTAGCGGGAGCGTCGAACACCGGGGAGCTGTTTTTT. Translation gives CSATGGLAGASNTGELFF.

This clonotype was detected only a few times. The chain carries TRBV11-3 and TRBJ2-5; the match to TRBD2 covers 11 bases. Trimming removed 5 bases from V and 5 bases from J; junction bases left unmatched: 7. The CDR3 loop spans 15 amino acids. Germline CDR1 is SGHNT and CDR2 is YENEEA. This CDR3 reads CASSVSGRAGETQYF. The CDR3 DNA sequence: TGTGCCAGCAGCGTTAGCGGGAGGGCCGGGGAGACCCAGTACTTC.